This T cell receptor (beta chain) was obtained from a study of T cell responses to AZD1222 COVID-19 vaccine. This CDR3 comprises 14 residues. From germline, CDR1 is MDHEN and CDR2 SYDVKM. V was clipped by 5 bases and J by 4 bases, with 14 bases between them. The count of this clone is one. Some clones are missing from TCRdb's copy, which holds only in-frame ones; the method was immunoSEQ multiplex PCR. The profile covers some 150,000 clones, with about 88% appearing a single time and approximately 7.2% taken by the ten largest. This TCR came from an adult who had recovered from COVID-19. The V gene is TRBV28, the J gene TRBJ1-2, with D maybe TRBD1 (5 bases). The sample was peripheral blood, taken after recovery from COVID-19. The CDR3 DNA sequence: TGTGCCAGCAGTCTTGCAGGGTTACCCTATGGCTACACCTTC. It translates to CASSLAGLPYGYTF.